The present T cell receptor beta chain was sequenced within a study of tissue T cells after allogeneic stem cell transplantation. General study results and limits: Shared clones across patients were few; motif clustering revealed tissue-specific shared signatures.

CDR3 sequences, V/J genes, frequencies and template counts came from survey-depth TCRbeta sequencing. Some clones are missing from TCRdb's copy, which holds only in-frame ones; the method was immunoSEQ multiplex PCR. The sample contains thousands of clones, about half of which appear only once. This sample's time point: mouse harvest day 7 after allogeneic transplant. Mouse grafts combined 10^7 T-cell-depleted bone marrow cells with 10^6 splenic CD5+ T cells. There are 14 residues in the CDR3. V dropped 5 bases and J dropped 0; count of bases not matched to a gene: 3. The germline CDR1 and CDR2 sequences are SNHLY and FYNGKV (reference sequence). Concerning this clone: Antigen specificity is unknown. Gene names and germline match the mouse. Read data end 1 residue before the CDR3 end; the end is taken from the germline J gene.

V is TRBV3 and J is TRBJ2-7, with 8 bases matching TRBD2. The TCR comes from a female BALB/c mouse given C57BL/6 T cells with graft-versus-host disease after an allogeneic hematopoietic cell transplant. Sequenced: gut tissue. The CDR3 DNA, read in part, is TGTGCCAGCAGCCCCACTGGGGGCTCCTATGAACAGTAC. Its protein is CASSPTGGSYEQY. The entire CDR3 protein reads CASSPTGGSYEQYF. Full variable domain (outside the CDR3, taken from reference TRBV3 and TRBJ2-7): GPKVLQIPSHQIIDMGQMVTLNCDPVSNHLYFYWYKQILGQQMEFLVNFYNGKVMEKSKLFKDQFSVERPDGSYFTLKIQPTALEDSAVYFCASSPTGGSYEQYFGPGTRLTVL.